Shown below are 20 T cell receptor beta chains from a single sample sequenced in a study of blood T cell repertoires in COVID-19. The method was immunoSEQ multiplex PCR; TCRdb's version includes in-frame clones alone and lacks a portion of them. The data contain fewer than 400,000 clones, roughly 89% of them singletons. Material for sequencing was PBMCs or T cells enriched from blood (not recorded which). The source of these receptors is a woman aged 30 to 39 who had recovered from COVID-19.

The J gene is TRBJ1-2, the V gene TRBV28, with D possibly being TRBD1 (6 bases). V was trimmed by 1 base and J by 4 bases, leaving 10 bases between them. CDR1 MDHEN and CDR2 SYDVKM come from the germline V gene. This CDR3 contains 14 residues. In DNA, the CDR3 is TGTGCCAGCAGTTTATCAACAGGGACCTATGGCTACACCTTC. It encodes CASSLSTGTYGYTF.

The V gene is TRBV20-1, the J gene TRBJ2-1, with TRBD1 as a possible D gene (6 bases). Germline CDR1 is DFQATT and CDR2 is SNEGSKA (reference sequence). V gave up 3 bases and J gave up 5 bases, with 14 bases separating them. The CDR3 is 14 residues long. CDR3 region: CSASIQGKNNEQFF. The DNA of the CDR3 is TGCAGTGCTAGTATTCAGGGGAAGAACAATGAGCAGTTCTTC.

The CDR3 sequence: CATSDPAQGSVELFF. The CDR3 DNA follows: TGTGCCACCAGTGACCCGGCACAGGGATCTGTGGAGCTGTTTTTT. The rearrangement joins TRBV24-1 to TRBJ2-2, with D tentatively TRBD1 (6 bases). With 4 bases removed from V and 10 bases from J, the gap between germline ends came to 18 bases. The CDR3 runs 15 residues. Germline values: CDR1 KGHDR, CDR2 SFDVKD.

The V gene is TRBV9, the J gene TRBJ1-3; D is unclear. The CDR3 spans 15 residues. V shed 3 bases and J shed 0 bases, with 10 bases lying between them. Germline V gene sequence: CDR1 SGDLS, CDR2 YYNGEE. CDR3: CASSALFPSGNTIYF. The DNA of the CDR3 is TGTGCCAGCAGCGCCCTCTTCCCCTCTGGAAACACCATATATTTT.

The chain links TRBV7-8 to TRBJ2-2; the D gene is possibly TRBD1 (5 bases). This CDR3 comprises 15 residues. Germline values: CDR1 SGHVS, CDR2 FQNEAQ. With 2 bases removed from V and 6 bases from J, the gap between germline ends came to 13 bases. CDR3 sequence (DNA): TGTGCCAGCAGCTTATCGTCAGGGATGGCCGGGGAGCTGTTTTTT. Translated: CASSLSSGMAGELFF. The whole variable domain, remainder taken from reference TRBV7-8 and TRBJ2-2, is GAGVSQSPRYKVAKRGQDVALRCDPISGHVSLFWYQQALGQGPEFLTYFQNEAQLDKSGLPSDRFFAERPEGSVSTLKIQRTQQEDSAVYLCASSLSSGMAGELFFGEGSRLTVL.

The rearrangement uses TRBV27 and TRBJ2-5, with 11 nucleotides matching TRBD1. Germline CDR1 reads MNHEY; CDR2 reads SMNVEV (reference sequence). The CDR3 is 14 residues long. J was trimmed by 4 bases and V by 3 bases; bases with no gene match: 1. CDR3 nucleotides: TGTGCCAGCAGTTTCGGGACAGGGGGAGAGACCCAGTACTTC. It codes for CASSFGTGGETQYF.

The chain uses TRBV14 and TRBJ2-7; 7 nucleotides match TRBD2. CDR3 length equals 14 residues. The V gene's germline CDR1 is SGHDN and CDR2 FVKESK. Trimming cost V 2 bases and J 3 bases; bases outside gene matches: 4. CDR3 sequence: CASSQQGGYYEQYF. In nucleotides, the CDR3 is TGTGCCAGCAGCCAACAGGGAGGGTACTACGAGCAGTACTTC.

The rearrangement joins TRBV2 to TRBJ1-2, with D possibly TRBD1 on 5 matching bases. CDR3 length equals 11 residues. With 7 bases removed from V and 11 bases from J, the gap between germline ends came to 14 bases. Germline lookup yields CDR1 SNHLY and CDR2 FYNNEI. In DNA, the CDR3 is TGTGCCAGCAAGGCGGGACGGCAGTACACCTTC. Protein: CASKAGRQYTF. The entire variable domain, with the rest obtained from reference TRBV2 and TRBJ1-2, is as follows: EPEVTQTPSHQVTQMGQEVILRCVPISNHLYFYWYRQILGQKVEFLVSFYNNEISEKSEIFDDQFSVERPDGSNFTLKIRSTKLEDSAMYFCASKAGRQYTFGSGTRLTVV.

The chain has TRBV19 and TRBJ1-1, with D hard to call. Germline V CDR1 and CDR2: LNHDA, SQIVND (reference sequence). The CDR3 has 14 amino acids. V was clipped by 5 bases and J by 1 base, with 11 bases between them. This CDR3 reads CASSAAIGNTEAFF. The CDR3, as DNA: TGTGCCAGTAGTGCAGCGATCGGGAACACTGAAGCTTTCTTT.

This CDR3 is CASSEVTSDVPQYF. The CDR3 region has the DNA TGTGCCAGCAGTGAAGTGACTAGCGACGTCCCCCAGTACTTC. This rearrangement joins TRBV25-1 to TRBJ2-7, with 8 bases fitting TRBD2. J was trimmed by 10 bases and V by 2 bases; bases with no gene match: 10. Germline V CDR1 and CDR2: MGHDK, SYGVNS. The CDR3 length is 14 residues.

This chain links TRBV11-2 with TRBJ2-7; D may be TRBD2 (6 bases). This CDR3 has 15 amino acids. Deletions cut 3 bases from V and 6 bases from J, with 18 bases between. The V gene's germline CDR1 is SGHAT and CDR2 FQNNGV. CDR3 sequence (DNA): TGTGCCAGCAGCTTCCCCCAGGGCTCAGCGGGCGAGCAGTACTTC. It translates to CASSFPQGSAGEQYF.

V is TRBV27 and J is TRBJ1-2; D remains unclear. This CDR3 has 13 amino acids. Trimming pared 10 bases from V and 3 bases from J, leaving 15 bases between. CDR1 and CDR2 from the germline V gene are MNHEY and SMNVEV (reference sequence). CDR3 residues: CATMDPRDYGYTF. The DNA for the CDR3 is TGTGCCACCATGGACCCGAGGGACTATGGCTACACCTTC.

The chain combines TRBV5-3 with TRBJ1-2; D ambiguous. TRBV5-3 is placed among ORFs of uncertain function. The length of the CDR3 is 14 residues. Trimming left V 1 base short and J 4 bases short, with 11 bases between. CDR3 nucleotide sequence: TGTGCCAGAAGCTTGAGAGTGGGCTGCTATGGCTACACCTTC. The encoded protein is CARSLRVGCYGYTF.

This clone was observed once. The chain is built from TRBV5-6 and TRBJ2-7; 8 bases line up with TRBD1. The CDR3 totals 16 residues. Germline values: CDR1 SGHDT, CDR2 YYEEEE. The J segment lost 2 bases and the V segment lost 0 bases, leaving 7 bases of the junction unmatched. Written as DNA, the CDR3 is TGTGCCAGCAGCTTGGGTTTACAGGGGGTTGCCTACGAGCAGTACTTC. As protein: CASSLGLQGVAYEQYF.

Here the CDR3 reads CASPNGRTPSTDTQYF. DNA of the CDR3: TGTGCCAGCCCAAATGGAAGGACACCGAGCACAGATACGCAGTATTTT. The gene calls are TRBV2 and TRBJ2-3, with D perhaps matching TRBD1 (5 bases). This CDR3 contains 16 residues. Trimming pared 8 bases from V and 0 bases from J, leaving 18 bases between. Germline V gives CDR1 SNHLY, CDR2 FYNNEI.

This chain links TRBV11-2 with TRBJ1-4, with D unclear. Germline values: CDR1 SGHAT, CDR2 FQNNGV. Trimming removed 2 bases from V and 5 bases from J, with 9 bases in between. The CDR3 runs 14 residues. The CDR3 loop reads CASSLQAVNEKLFF. The CDR3 DNA follows: TGTGCCAGCAGCTTACAAGCTGTAAATGAAAAACTGTTTTTT. The entire variable domain, with the rest obtained from reference TRBV11-2 and TRBJ1-4, is as follows: EAGVAQSPRYKIIEKRQSVAFWCNPISGHATLYWYQQILGQGPKLLIQFQNNGVVDDSQLPKDRFSAERLKGVDSTLKIQPAKLEDSAVYLCASSLQAVNEKLFFGSGTQLSVL.

V gene TRBV30 combines with J gene TRBJ1-2; D may be TRBD1 (5 bases). The length of the CDR3 is 15 residues. CDR1 GTSNPN and CDR2 SVGIG come from the germline V gene (reference sequence). The V end was cut by 3 bases, the J end by 0 bases, with 14 bases between. CDR3 in DNA: TGTGCCTGGAGAGCTTCCGACAGTCCTAACTATGGCTACACCTTC. Amino acids: CAWRASDSPNYGYTF.

This CDR3 is CASSFRTVPEAFF. CDR3 nucleotide sequence: TGTGCCAGCAGCTTCCGGACAGTTCCTGAAGCTTTCTTT. The chain has TRBV7-9 and TRBJ1-1; maybe TRBD1 (6 bases). CDR1 is SEHNR and CDR2 is FQNEAQ in the germline V gene (reference sequence). Trimming shortened V by 3 bases and J by 6 bases, and 11 bases separated the two germline ends. The length of the CDR3 is 13 residues.

The chain joins TRBV27 to TRBJ2-7; TRBD1 matches at 9 bases. CDR3 length: 14 amino acids. The V and J ends lost 5 bases and 1 base, in that order; junction bases with no gene match: 3. CDR1 MNHEY and CDR2 SMNVEV come from the germline V gene (reference sequence). CDR3 amino acids: CASSGTGTSYEQYF. The CDR3 bases are TGTGCCAGCAGTGGGACAGGGACTTCCTACGAGCAGTACTTC.

The chain recombines TRBV4-1 with TRBJ2-6, with TRBD1 identical over 7 bases. Germline assignment: CDR1 MGHRA and CDR2 YSYEKL. J gave up 4 bases and V 1 base, and 10 bases lay outside the gene matches. This CDR3 spans 18 amino acids. The CDR3 region has the DNA TGCGCCAGCAGCCAAGGATCAGCAAAGGGGGCCGGGGCCAACGTCCTGACTTTC. Translating gives CASSQGSAKGAGANVLTF.